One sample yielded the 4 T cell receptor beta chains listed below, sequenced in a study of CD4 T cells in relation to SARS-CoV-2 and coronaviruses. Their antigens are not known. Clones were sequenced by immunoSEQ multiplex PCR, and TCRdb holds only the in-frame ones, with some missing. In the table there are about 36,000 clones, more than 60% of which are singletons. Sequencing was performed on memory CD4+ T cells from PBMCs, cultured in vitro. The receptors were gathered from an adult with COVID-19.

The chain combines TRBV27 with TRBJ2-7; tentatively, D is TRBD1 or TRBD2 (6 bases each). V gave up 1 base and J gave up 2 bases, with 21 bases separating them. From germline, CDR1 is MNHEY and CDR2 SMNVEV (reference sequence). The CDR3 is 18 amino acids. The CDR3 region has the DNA TGTGCCAGCAGTTTATTTTCGGGGGCGGGACGGACTCCCTACGAGCAGTACTTC. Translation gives CASSLFSGAGRTPYEQYF.

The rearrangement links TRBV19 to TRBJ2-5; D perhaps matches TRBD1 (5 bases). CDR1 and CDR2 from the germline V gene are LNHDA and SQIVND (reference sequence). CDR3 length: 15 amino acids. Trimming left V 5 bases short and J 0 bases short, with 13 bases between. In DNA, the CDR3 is TGTGCCAGTAGTTCCCGTCAGGGCGACCAAGAGACCCAGTACTTC. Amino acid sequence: CASSSRQGDQETQYF.

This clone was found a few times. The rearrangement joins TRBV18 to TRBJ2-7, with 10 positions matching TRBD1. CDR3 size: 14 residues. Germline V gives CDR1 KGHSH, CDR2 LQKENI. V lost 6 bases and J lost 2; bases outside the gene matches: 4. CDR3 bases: TGTGCCAGCTCGCCGGACAGGGGGGCCTACGAGCAGTACTTC. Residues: CASSPDRGAYEQYF.

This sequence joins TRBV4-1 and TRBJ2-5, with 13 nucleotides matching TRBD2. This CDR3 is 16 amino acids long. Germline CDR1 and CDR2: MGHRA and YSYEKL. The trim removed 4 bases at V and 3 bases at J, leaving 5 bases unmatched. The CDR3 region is CASSRATSGREETQYF. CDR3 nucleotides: TGCGCCAGCAGCCGGGCTACTAGCGGGAGGGAAGAGACCCAGTACTTC.